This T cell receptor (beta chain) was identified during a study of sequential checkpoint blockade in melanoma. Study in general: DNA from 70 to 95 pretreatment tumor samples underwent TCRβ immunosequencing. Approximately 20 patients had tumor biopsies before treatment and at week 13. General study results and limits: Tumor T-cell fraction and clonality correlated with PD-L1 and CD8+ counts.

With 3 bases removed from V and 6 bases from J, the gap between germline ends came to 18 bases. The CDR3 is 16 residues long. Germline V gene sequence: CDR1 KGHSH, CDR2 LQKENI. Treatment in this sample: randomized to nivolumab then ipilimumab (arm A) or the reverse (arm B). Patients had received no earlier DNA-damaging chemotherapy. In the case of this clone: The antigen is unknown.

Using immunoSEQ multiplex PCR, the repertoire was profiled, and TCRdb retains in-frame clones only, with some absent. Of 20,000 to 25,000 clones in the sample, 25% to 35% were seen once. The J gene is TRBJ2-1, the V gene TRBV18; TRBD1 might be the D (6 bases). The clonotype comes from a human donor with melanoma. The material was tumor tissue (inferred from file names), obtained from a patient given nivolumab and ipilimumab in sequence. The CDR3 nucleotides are TGTGCCAGCTCACCCCCCGCCCAGGGGCGAGGCAATGAGCAGTTCTTC. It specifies CASSPPAQGRGNEQFF.